These 16 T cell receptor beta chains originate from one sample sequenced in a study of blood T cell repertoires in COVID-19. Here immunoSEQ multiplex PCR was the method, and the copy in TCRdb shows in-frame clones only, minus some. The sample consists of a few hundred thousand clones, 75% to 90% of them appearing once. The sample was peripheral blood. These receptor sequences come from a man aged 25-45 years with acute or convalescent COVID-19.

The table lists this clone with a count of one. The chain recombines TRBV19 with TRBJ2-1; D might be TRBD2 (6 bases). The V end was cut by 6 bases, the J end by 2 bases, with 11 bases between. The CDR3 is 14 residues long. Looked up from germline, CDR1 is LNHDA and CDR2 is SQIVND (reference sequence). The CDR3 DNA reads as TGTGCCAGTAGGCCCGGGAGCGCCTACAATGAGCAGTTCTTC. This gives the protein CASRPGSAYNEQFF.

This clone occurred once. The J gene is TRBJ2-1, the V gene TRBV19; D is unresolved. The ends were cut back, 1 base at V and 6 bases at J, with 10 bases in the middle. Germline V gene data show CDR1 as LNHDA and CDR2 as SQIVND (reference sequence). The CDR3 length is 14 residues. CDR3 loop: CASSIGERFNEQFF. The CDR3 DNA follows: TGTGCCAGTAGTATAGGAGAGCGATTCAATGAGCAGTTCTTC.

The V call is TRBV19, the J call TRBJ1-1; 9 bases align to TRBD1. Per the germline V gene, CDR1 is LNHDA and CDR2 is SQIVND (reference sequence). V dropped 6 bases and J dropped 8; count of bases not matched to a gene: 7. CDR3 length: 13 residues. In DNA, the CDR3 is TGTGCCAGTAGCGTTGACAGGGGGAACGAAGCTTTCTTT. This translates into CASSVDRGNEAFF.

The chain is built from TRBV28 and TRBJ1-2; 7 nucleotides match TRBD1. Germline CDR1 MDHEN, CDR2 SYDVKM. The CDR3 loop spans 15 amino acids. J was trimmed by 4 bases and V by 2 bases; bases with no gene match: 7. CDR3 nucleotides: TGTGCCAGCAGTTTAATTGGGACAGCTGTCTATGGCTACACCTTC. It is translated as CASSLIGTAVYGYTF.

J is TRBJ2-2 and V is TRBV27, with TRBD2 as a possible D gene (6 bases). The germline V gene encodes CDR1 MNHEY and CDR2 SMNVEV (reference sequence). V was trimmed by 2 bases and J by 5 bases, leaving 12 bases between them. This CDR3 is built from 15 residues. CDR3 coding DNA: TGTGCCAGCAGTTTAATGGGAGGTGGAACCGGGGAGCTGTTTTTT. Amino acid sequence: CASSLMGGGTGELFF.

The gene calls are TRBV5-1 and TRBJ2-2; TRBD2 is a possible D gene (5 bases). This CDR3 region has 15 residues. V was cut by 0 bases and J by 0 bases, with 6 bases left in between. The germline V gene has CDR1 SGHRS and CDR2 YFSETQ. CDR3 coding DNA: TGCGCCAGCAGCTTGGGAGGGACGAACACCGGGGAGCTGTTTTTT. This codes for CASSLGGTNTGELFF.

The J gene is TRBJ1-3, the V gene TRBV18, with 9 positions matching TRBD1. Germline trimming cut 0 bases from V and 4 bases from J; bases unmatched to any gene: 7. This CDR3 contains 17 residues. CDR1 and CDR2 from the germline V gene are KGHSH and LQKENI. CDR3 DNA: TGTGCCAGCTCACCACCAAACAGGGGGCTAACGGGAAACACCATATATTTT. Residues: CASSPPNRGLTGNTIYF.

The chain uses TRBV5-4 and TRBJ1-2; 9 bases fit TRBD1. V was clipped by 4 bases and J by 8 bases; unmatched bases: 12. Germline lookup yields CDR1 SGHNT and CDR2 YYREEE (reference sequence). CDR3 length: 15 amino acids. Here the CDR3 DNA reads TGTGCCAGCAGCCCACCCTGGACAGGGGCCGTCGGCTACACCTTC. Translation: CASSPPWTGAVGYTF.

In nucleotides, the CDR3 is TGTGCCAGCAGCTTAATCTTTGCGGATACGCAGTATTTT. Translation gives CASSLIFADTQYF. The chain is built from TRBV7-2 and TRBJ2-3; D remains unclear. Per the germline V gene, CDR1 is SGHTA and CDR2 is FQGNSA. Trimming left V 2 bases short and J 6 bases short, with 9 bases between. The CDR3 is made up of 13 amino acids.

The rearrangement joins TRBV27 to TRBJ1-4, with 7 bases matching TRBD1. CDR3 length: 14 residues. The J segment lost 7 bases and the V segment lost 4 bases, leaving 6 bases of the junction unmatched. CDR1 is MNHEY, CDR2 SMNVEV, per germline (reference sequence). This chain's CDR3 is CASSSTGDREKLFF. The CDR3, as DNA: TGTGCCAGCAGTTCCACAGGGGATCGTGAAAAACTGTTTTTT.

The chain employs TRBV5-4 and TRBJ1-6; D gene unclear. The germline V gene has CDR1 SGHNT and CDR2 YYREEE (reference sequence). The CDR3 runs to 19 residues. V dropped 0 bases and J dropped 8 bases, with 24 bases sitting between them. CDR3 in amino acids: CASSLGGMVSLREDSPLHF. The CDR3 DNA reads as TGTGCCAGCAGCTTGGGGGGTATGGTCAGCCTGAGGGAGGATTCACCCCTCCACTTT.

V gene TRBV28 combines with J gene TRBJ1-4; no reliable D call. Per germline, CDR1 MDHEN and CDR2 SYDVKM. V was trimmed by 8 bases and J by 8 bases, leaving 6 bases between them. The length of the CDR3 is 10 residues. The CDR3 region has the DNA TGTGCCAGCGGGCAAGAAAAACTGTTTTTT. It translates to CASGQEKLFF.

The chain carries TRBV5-4 and TRBJ2-1; D is unresolved. The CDR3 loop spans 13 amino acids. Trimming cost V 3 bases and J 3 bases, with 7 bases left between them. Germline CDR1 SGHNT, CDR2 YYREEE (reference sequence). CDR3 amino acids: CASSSPSYNEQFF. CDR3 DNA: TGTGCCAGCAGCTCACCTAGCTACAATGAGCAGTTCTTC.

The rearrangement joins TRBV5-6 to TRBJ1-1; 7 nucleotides line up with TRBD1. CDR1 is SGHDT, CDR2 YYEEEE, per germline. Trimming at V came to 4 bases and at J to 5 bases, leaving 5 bases not matched to a gene. This CDR3 spans 13 amino acids. The CDR3 DNA reads as TGTGCCAGCAGCCCCCTCAGGGGGACTGAAGCTTTCTTT. Encoded protein: CASSPLRGTEAFF.

The chain carries TRBV27 and TRBJ2-7; 7 bases are a match to TRBD1. Per germline, CDR1 MNHEY and CDR2 SMNVEV (reference sequence). The CDR3 extends over 13 amino acids. With V trimmed by 6 bases and J by 2 bases, 4 bases remained unmatched. The CDR3 region is CASSRGSTYEQYF. The CDR3 DNA is TGTGCCAGCAGCAGGGGGTCTACCTACGAGCAGTACTTC.

V is TRBV10-3 and J is TRBJ2-1, with 9 bases aligning to TRBD2. The V segment lost 10 bases and the J segment 5 bases; nucleotides outside the gene matches: 6. This CDR3 has 13 amino acids. The germline V gene encodes CDR1 ENHRY and CDR2 SYGVKD. The CDR3 protein is CASTSGWDNEQFF. The CDR3 coding sequence is TGTGCCAGTACTAGCGGGTGGGACAATGAGCAGTTCTTC.